This TCR beta chain was sequenced in a study of identical twins. The CDR3 totals 12 residues. Germline assignment: CDR1 SNHLY and CDR2 FYNNEI. Trimming removed 7 bases from V and 4 bases from J, with 11 bases in between. One entry per CDR3 protein results from TCRdb running MiXCR on the 5' RACE reads. The sample lists roughly 1.6 million distinct CDR3 sequences, about 30% seen once, with 0.25% to 0.3% in the top ten. Of note for this clonotype: As yet, its antigen is unknown.

Study-level findings and limits: Twin sharing of out-of-frame TCR alpha was underestimated by models in monozygotic pairs. Beta out-of-frame sequences displayed a weaker excess of sharing between twins.

Sequenced: cord blood. The V and J genes are TRBV2 and TRBJ2-7; the D is unclear. The TCR sequence derives from a newborn girl in good health. CDR3 in DNA: TGTGCCAGCATCTCTATCGGGTACGAGCAGTACTTC. Protein: CASISIGYEQYF. Supplemented by reference TRBV2 and TRBJ2-7, the full variable domain reads EPEVTQTPSHQVTQMGQEVILRCVPISNHLYFYWYRQILGQKVEFLVSFYNNEISEKSEIFDDQFSVERPDGSNFTLKIRSTKLEDSAMYFCASISIGYEQYFGPGTRLTVT.